Each of the 9 T cell receptor beta chains below was sequenced from the same sample in a study of T-cell reconstitution after alpha-beta-depleted transplantation in children. A library of TCRbeta sequences, prepared with unique molecular identifiers, was generated. TCRdb independently ran MiXCR on the PCR reads; one entry per CDR3 protein. The repertoire holds around 500,000 distinct CDR3 sequences, 20% to 25% seen once, with approximately 14% in the top ten. Sequenced material: PBMCs, mostly from graft donor cells, taken 360 days after TCRalphabeta/CD19-depleted stem cell transplant. These TCRs come from a boy in the first two years of life who had a stem cell transplant for acute myeloid leukemia, so the T cells may come from the graft donor.

The chain links TRBV25-1 to TRBJ1-2; a weak D match, TRBD1 (6 bases). The germline V and J ends were trimmed by 4 bases and 7 bases, with 19 bases remaining between them. The CDR3 is 15 residues long. In germline, CDR1 is MGHDK, CDR2 SYGVNS. The CDR3 sequence: CASSALPLGGSGYTF. The CDR3 DNA reads as TGTGCCAGCAGTGCGCTCCCCCTCGGGGGCAGTGGCTACACCTTC.

The gene calls are TRBV29-1 and TRBJ2-3; perhaps D is TRBD1 or TRBD2 (5 bases each). Trimming took 5 bases from V and 1 from J, leaving 13 bases between them. CDR1 SQVTM and CDR2 ANQGSEA come from the germline V gene. This CDR3 comprises 14 residues. CDR3: CSVRGVGGTDTQYF. In DNA, the CDR3 is TGCAGCGTTCGAGGGGTGGGAGGCACAGATACGCAGTATTTT.

The chain couples TRBV20-1 to TRBJ1-5, with a tentative D call TRBD1 (5 bases). Germline CDR1 is DFQATT and CDR2 is SNEGSKA (reference sequence). This CDR3 spans 14 amino acids. V lost 4 bases to trimming and J lost 1 base, with 11 bases between them. The CDR3 sequence: CSAIRGGSNQPQHF. CDR3 DNA sequence: TGCAGTGCTATTCGGGGGGGAAGCAATCAGCCCCAGCATTTT.

This clonotype has a count of ten or more. This chain joins TRBV20-1 and TRBJ2-7, with D possibly called TRBD1 or TRBD2 (10 bases each). The germline gives CDR1 DFQATT, CDR2 SNEGSKA (reference sequence). The CDR3 covers 15 residues. The germline V and J ends were trimmed by 1 base and 6 bases, with 19 bases remaining between them. As DNA, the CDR3 is TGCAGTGCTAGAGCTACTAGCGGGACAGGGGTCGAGCAGTACTTC. It translates to CSARATSGTGVEQYF.

The V gene is TRBV6-2 or TRBV6-3, the J gene TRBJ2-7, with D perhaps being TRBD1 or TRBD2 (5 bases each). This CDR3 is built from 13 residues. V was shortened by 6 bases and J by 6 bases, with 15 bases between the two germline ends. Looked up from germline, CDR1 is MNHEY and CDR2 is SVGEGT. In DNA form, the CDR3 reads TGTGCCAGCAGAACGGGGCAGCTATCCGAGCAGTACTTC. It specifies CASRTGQLSEQYF.

Many counts were recorded for this clonotype. V usage is TRBV3-1 and J usage is TRBJ1-5; D is undetermined. V was trimmed by 4 bases and J by 5 bases, leaving 12 bases between them. Germline V gene sequence: CDR1 LGHDT, CDR2 YNNKEL (reference sequence). The length of the CDR3 is 14 residues. CDR3 sequence (DNA): TGTGCCAGCAGCCGCCTGCGCGGGGATCAGCCCCAGCATTTT. Its translation: CASSRLRGDQPQHF.

The V and J genes are TRBV6-1 and TRBJ1-1; 8 bases align to TRBD1. This CDR3 contains 17 residues. The germline gives CDR1 MNHNS, CDR2 SASEGT. The V and J ends lost 4 bases and 1 base, in that order; junction bases with no gene match: 11. The chain's CDR3 is CASSVMQGAVWNTEAFF. The CDR3 DNA is TGTGCCAGCAGTGTTATGCAGGGGGCGGTCTGGAACACTGAAGCTTTCTTT.

Many counts were recorded for this clonotype. Written as DNA, the CDR3 is TGTGCCATCAGTGAGTCCCCTGTGGTCCCTAGCACAGATACGCAGTATTTT. The encoded protein is CAISESPVVPSTDTQYF. The V and J genes are TRBV10-3 and TRBJ2-3; no clear D. The germline V and J ends were trimmed by 0 bases and 0 bases, with 13 bases remaining between them. From germline, CDR1 is ENHRY and CDR2 SYGVKD. CDR3 size: 17 residues.

In this sample, this clonotype turned up many times. The chain employs TRBV12-3 or TRBV12-4 and TRBJ2-5; either TRBD1 or TRBD2 may supply D (5 bases each). The CDR3 totals 15 residues. V was pared by 6 bases and J by 1 base, with 15 bases between. The CDR3 sequence is CASSRDGKLQETQYF. CDR3 coding DNA: TGTGCCAGCAGCCGGGACGGAAAACTCCAAGAGACCCAGTACTTC.